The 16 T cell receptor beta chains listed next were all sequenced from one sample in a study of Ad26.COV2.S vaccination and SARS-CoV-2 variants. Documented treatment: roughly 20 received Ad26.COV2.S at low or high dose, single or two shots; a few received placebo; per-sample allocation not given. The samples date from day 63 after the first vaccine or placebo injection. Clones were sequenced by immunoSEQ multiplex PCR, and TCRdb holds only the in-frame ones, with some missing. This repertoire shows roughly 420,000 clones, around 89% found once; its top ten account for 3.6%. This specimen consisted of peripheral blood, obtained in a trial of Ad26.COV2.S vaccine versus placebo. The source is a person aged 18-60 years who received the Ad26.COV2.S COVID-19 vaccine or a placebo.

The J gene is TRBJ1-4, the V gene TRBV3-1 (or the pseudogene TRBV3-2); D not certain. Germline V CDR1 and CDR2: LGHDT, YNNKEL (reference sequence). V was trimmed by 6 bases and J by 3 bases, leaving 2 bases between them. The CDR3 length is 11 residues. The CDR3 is CASSSNEKLFF. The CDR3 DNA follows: TGTGCCAGCAGTTCTAATGAAAAACTGTTTTTT.

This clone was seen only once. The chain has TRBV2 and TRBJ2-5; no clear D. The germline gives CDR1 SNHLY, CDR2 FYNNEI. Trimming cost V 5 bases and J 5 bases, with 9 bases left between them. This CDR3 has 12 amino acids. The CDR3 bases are TGTGCCAGCAGTATAATCATGGAGACCCAGTACTTC. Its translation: CASSIIMETQYF.

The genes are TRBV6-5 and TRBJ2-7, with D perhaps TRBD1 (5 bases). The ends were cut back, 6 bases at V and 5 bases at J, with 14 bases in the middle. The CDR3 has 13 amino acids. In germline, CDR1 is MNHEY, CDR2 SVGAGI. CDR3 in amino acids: CASRFAVRDEQYF. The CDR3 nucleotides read TGTGCCAGCAGGTTCGCAGTCAGGGACGAGCAGTACTTC.

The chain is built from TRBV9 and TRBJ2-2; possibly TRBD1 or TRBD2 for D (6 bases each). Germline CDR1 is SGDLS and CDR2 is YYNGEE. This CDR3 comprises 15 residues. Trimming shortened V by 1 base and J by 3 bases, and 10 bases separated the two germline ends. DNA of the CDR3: TGTGCCAGCAGCGTAAAGGGGGGCGACACCGGGGAGCTGTTTTTT. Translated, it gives CASSVKGGDTGELFF. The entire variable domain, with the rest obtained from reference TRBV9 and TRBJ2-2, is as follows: DSGVTQTPKHLITATGQRVTLRCSPRSGDLSVYWYQQSLDQGLQFLIQYYNGEERAKGNILERFSAQQFPDLHSELNLSSLELGDSALYFCASSVKGGDTGELFFGEGSRLTVL.

CDR3 DNA sequence: TGTGCCTGGCGGGCGGGGATGGCTTCAAGTGAGCAGTTCTTC. Translating it yields CAWRAGMASSEQFF. This rearrangement joins TRBV30 to TRBJ2-1, with D tentatively TRBD2 (6 bases). V dropped 5 bases and J dropped 9 bases, with 20 bases sitting between them. CDR3 size: 14 residues. Germline lookup yields CDR1 GTSNPN and CDR2 SVGIG (reference sequence).

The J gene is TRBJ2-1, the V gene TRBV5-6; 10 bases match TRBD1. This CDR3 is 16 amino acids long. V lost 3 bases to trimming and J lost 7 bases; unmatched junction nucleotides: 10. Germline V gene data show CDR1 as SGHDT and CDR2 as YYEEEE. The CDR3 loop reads CASSSTRDRGVNEQFF. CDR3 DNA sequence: TGTGCCAGCAGCTCGACCCGGGACAGGGGTGTTAATGAGCAGTTCTTC.

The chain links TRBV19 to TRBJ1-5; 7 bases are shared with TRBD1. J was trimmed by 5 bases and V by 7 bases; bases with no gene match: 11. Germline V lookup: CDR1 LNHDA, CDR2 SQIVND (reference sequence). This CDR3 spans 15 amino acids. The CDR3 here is CASMLTGSKYQPQHF. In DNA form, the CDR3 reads TGTGCCAGTATGCTGACAGGGTCTAAGTATCAGCCCCAGCATTTT. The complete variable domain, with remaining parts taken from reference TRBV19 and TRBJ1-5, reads DGGITQSPKYLFRKEGQNVTLSCEQNLNHDAMYWYRQDPGQGLRLIYYSQIVNDFQKGDIAEGYSVSREKKESFPLTVTSAQKNPTAFYLCASMLTGSKYQPQHFGDGTRLSIL.

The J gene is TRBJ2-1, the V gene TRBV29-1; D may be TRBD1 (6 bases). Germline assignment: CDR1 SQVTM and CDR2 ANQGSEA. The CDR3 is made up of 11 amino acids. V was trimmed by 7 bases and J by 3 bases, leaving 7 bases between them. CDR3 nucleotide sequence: TGCAGCGGCAGGGGCTACAATGAGCAGTTCTTC. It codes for CSGRGYNEQFF.

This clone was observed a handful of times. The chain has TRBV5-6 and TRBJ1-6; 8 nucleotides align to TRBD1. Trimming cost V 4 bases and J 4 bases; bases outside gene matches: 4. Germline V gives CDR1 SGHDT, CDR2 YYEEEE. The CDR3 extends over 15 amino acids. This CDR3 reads CASSRRTGYNSPLHF. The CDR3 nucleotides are TGTGCCAGCAGCAGGAGGACAGGGTATAATTCACCCCTCCACTTT.

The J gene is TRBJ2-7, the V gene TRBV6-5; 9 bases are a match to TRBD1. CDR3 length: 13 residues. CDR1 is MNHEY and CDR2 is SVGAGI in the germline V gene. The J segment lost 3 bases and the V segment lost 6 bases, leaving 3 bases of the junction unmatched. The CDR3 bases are TGTGCCAGCAGAGGGACAGGGCACTACGAGCAGTACTTC. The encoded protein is CASRGTGHYEQYF.

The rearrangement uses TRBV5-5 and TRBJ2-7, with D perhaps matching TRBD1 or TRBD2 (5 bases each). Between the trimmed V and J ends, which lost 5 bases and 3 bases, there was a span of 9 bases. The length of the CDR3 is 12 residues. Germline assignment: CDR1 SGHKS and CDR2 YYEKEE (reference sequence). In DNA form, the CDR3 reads TGTGCCAGCAGTTGGGACGGCTACGAGCAGTACTTC. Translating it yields CASSWDGYEQYF.

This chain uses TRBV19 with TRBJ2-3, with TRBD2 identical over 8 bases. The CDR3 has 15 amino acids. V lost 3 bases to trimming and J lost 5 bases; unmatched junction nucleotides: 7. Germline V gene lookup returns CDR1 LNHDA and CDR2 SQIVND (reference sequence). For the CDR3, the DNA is TGTGCCAGTAGTATTTTCGGACTAGCAGGAGATACGCAGTATTTT. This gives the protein CASSIFGLAGDTQYF. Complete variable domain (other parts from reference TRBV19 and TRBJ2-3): DGGITQSPKYLFRKEGQNVTLSCEQNLNHDAMYWYRQDPGQGLRLIYYSQIVNDFQKGDIAEGYSVSREKKESFPLTVTSAQKNPTAFYLCASSIFGLAGDTQYFGPGTRLTVL.

CDR3 DNA: TGTGCCAGCAGCGCAAGACCCACATCGGAGGGGTACGAGCAGTACTTC. Its translation is CASSARPTSEGYEQYF. V is TRBV9 and J is TRBJ2-7; D might be TRBD2 (6 bases). Trimming cost V 3 bases and J 4 bases, with 20 bases left between them. The CDR3 contains 16 residues. Looked up from germline, CDR1 is SGDLS and CDR2 is YYNGEE.

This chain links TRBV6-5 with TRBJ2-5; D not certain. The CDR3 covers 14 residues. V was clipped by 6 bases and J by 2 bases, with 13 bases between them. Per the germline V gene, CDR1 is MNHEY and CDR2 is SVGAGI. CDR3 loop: CASSRPQDQETQYF. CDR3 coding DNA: TGTGCCAGCAGCCGCCCCCAGGATCAAGAGACCCAGTACTTC.

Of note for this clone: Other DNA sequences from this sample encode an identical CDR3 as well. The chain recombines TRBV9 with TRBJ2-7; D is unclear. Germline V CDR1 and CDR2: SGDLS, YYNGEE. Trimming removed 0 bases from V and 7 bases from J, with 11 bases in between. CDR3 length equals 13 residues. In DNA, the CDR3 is TGTGCCAGCAGCGTAGGTGGGTCTGGGGAGCAGTACTTC. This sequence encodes CASSVGGSGEQYF. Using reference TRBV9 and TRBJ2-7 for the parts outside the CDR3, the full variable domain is DSGVTQTPKHLITATGQRVTLRCSPRSGDLSVYWYQQSLDQGLQFLIQYYNGEERAKGNILERFSAQQFPDLHSELNLSSLELGDSALYFCASSVGGSGEQYFGPGTRLTVT.

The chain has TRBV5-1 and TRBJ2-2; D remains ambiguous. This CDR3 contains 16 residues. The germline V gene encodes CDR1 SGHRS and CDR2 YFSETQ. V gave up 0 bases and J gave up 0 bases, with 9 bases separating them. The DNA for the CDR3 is TGCGCCAGCAGCTTGGGCAGGACCACGAACACCGGGGAGCTGTTTTTT. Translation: CASSLGRTTNTGELFF.